The clone carrying this T cell receptor (beta chain) showed up just a few times. The target antigen is unknown. This entry is derived from a study of T-cell memory formation after mild COVID-19. Study-level information: In these data, TCR clusters were largely donor specific. General observations from the study: Cross-reactive memory seemingly joined, as some responding clones were found in pre-infection memory.

V lost 7 bases and J 2 bases, leaving 11 bases between the germline ends. The germline CDR1 and CDR2 sequences are MNHEY and SVGEGT. CDR3 length equals 13 residues. TCRdb reprocessed the 5' RACE reads with MiXCR, giving one entry per CDR3 protein. The sample holds roughly 160,000 distinct CDR3 sequences, 10% to 15% seen once. This sequence was found in a young man who had mild COVID-19 (a few samples of this study predate the infection). Cell type and time point are not known. V and J are TRBV6-2 or TRBV6-3 and TRBJ2-5; D unresolved. The sample consisted of PBMCs or a T cell subset sorted from them (not recorded which). The CDR3 bases are TGTGCCAGCATCCGCCCCCCACAAGAGACCCAGTACTTC. Translation: CASIRPPQETQYF.